The present TCR beta chain was sequenced within a study of T-cell memory formation after mild COVID-19. Overall study results and limits: CD8+ contracting clones occupied EMRA, while CD4+ ones occupied mainly CM and EM.

This CDR3 is 18 amino acids long. Per germline, CDR1 SEHNR and CDR2 FQNEAQ (reference sequence). V lost 7 bases to trimming and J lost 5 bases, with 29 bases between them. With regard to this clonotype: What it binds is unknown.

TCRdb itself ran the 5' RACE reads through MiXCR, one entry per CDR3 protein. The sample lists a few hundred thousand distinct CDR3 sequences, under 25% seen once, with approximately 12% in the top ten. This sequence joins TRBV7-9 and TRBJ2-5; perhaps D is TRBD1 or TRBD2 (5 bases each). This TCR was sampled from an adult woman who had mild COVID-19 (a few samples of this study predate the infection). Cell type and time point are not known. Material for sequencing was PBMCs or a T cell subset sorted from them (not recorded which). CDR3 nucleotide sequence: TGTGCCAGCAAGTCCTTTACAACTCCGGGACCCCAGAGGGAGACCCAGTACTTC. Protein: CASKSFTTPGPQRETQYF.